These T cell receptor beta chains were read from a single sample in a study of control samples from healthy donors and cancer patients. Produced via immunoSEQ multiplex PCR; TCRdb's table is partial and in-frame only. The top ten clones hold 13% of a sample with approximately 230,000 clones, more than 65% of them seen once. Sequencing was done on a sample of PBMCs. The receptors here all came from an older woman with lung cancer. Both conserved end residues are part of each CDR3. Each record gives: CDR3 protein, CDR3 DNA, D gene, J gene, V gene. The D gene is left open where the match is weak.

CAWSKTGGGTDTQYF TGTGCCTGGAGTAAGACAGGCGGGGGCACAGATACGCAGTATTTT NA TRBJ2-3 TRBV30
CASSYDPNYGYTF TGTGCCAGCAGCTACGACCCAAACTATGGCTACACCTTC NA TRBJ1-2 TRBV11-2
CASSQVGTRGVGTDTQYF TGTGCCAGCAGCCAAGTGGGGACACGGGGCGTCGGGACAGATACGCAGTATTTT NA TRBJ2-3 TRBV3-1/TRBV3-2
CSVLKSSGANVLTF TGCAGCGTTCTTAAGTCTTCTGGGGCCAACGTCCTGACTTTC NA TRBJ2-6 TRBV29-1
CASPAGQGAFYEQYF TGTGCCAGCCCGGCCGGGCAGGGGGCCTTCTACGAGCAGTACTTC TRBD1 TRBJ2-7 TRBV10-3
CASSSPGQGFATNEKLFF TGTGCCAGCAGCTCCCCGGGACAGGGGTTTGCAACTAATGAAAAACTGTTTTTT TRBD1 TRBJ1-4 TRBV11-2
CASSLDRGRNSPLHF TGTGCCAGCAGCTTGGACAGGGGACGGAATTCACCCCTCCACTTT TRBD1 TRBJ1-6 TRBV5-6
CASSPPSDTDTQYF TGTGCCAGCTCACCACCGAGCGACACAGATACGCAGTATTTT NA TRBJ2-3 TRBV18
CASRNREDGLPKNIQYF TGCGCCAGCAGAAACAGGGAAGATGGCCTTCCCAAAAACATTCAGTACTTC NA TRBJ2-4 TRBV23-1
CASSYLFPRDFSYEQYF TGTGCCAGCAGTTACTTATTTCCCAGGGACTTCTCCTACGAGCAGTACTTC NA TRBJ2-7 TRBV27
CASSSARSNQPQHF TGTGCCAGCAGTTCCGCCCGTAGCAATCAGCCCCAGCATTTT NA TRBJ1-5 TRBV28
CATSRGGTSGRKETQYF TGTGCCACCAGCAGAGGGGGGACTAGCGGGAGGAAGGAGACCCAGTACTTC TRBD2 TRBJ2-5 TRBV15
CASTIGSNTEAFF TGTGCCAGCACCATAGGGTCGAACACTGAAGCTTTCTTT NA TRBJ1-1 TRBV11-2
CARRASGNTIYF TGTGCCAGAAGGGCCTCTGGAAACACCATATATTTT NA TRBJ1-3 TRBV2
CASSLAAGNTEAFF TGTGCCAGCAGCTTAGCAGCTGGGAACACTGAAGCTTTCTTT NA TRBJ1-1 TRBV7-2
CASSVGGYSNQPQHF TGTGCCAGCAGCGTAGGAGGGTATAGCAATCAGCCCCAGCATTTT NA TRBJ1-5 TRBV9
CSASLSSGSYEQYF TGCAGTGCTAGTTTGTCTAGCGGGTCCTACGAGCAGTACTTC TRBD2 TRBJ2-7 TRBV20-1
CASSDRDYHQPQHF TGTGCCAGCAGTGACCGGGATTATCATCAGCCCCAGCATTTT NA TRBJ1-5 TRBV21-1
CATGALLNTEAFF TGTGCCACGGGGGCTCTCTTGAACACTGAAGCTTTCTTT NA TRBJ1-1 TRBV27